The next 9 T cell receptor beta chains were all read from a single sample in a study of CXCR3-negative and CXCR3-positive naive CD8 T cells. In preparing the TRB cDNA libraries, 5' RACE with UMI labels was used. Each CDR3 protein gets one entry in TCRdb, which reprocessed the 5' RACE reads and gives no DNA. The listing contains 75,000 or so distinct CDR3 sequences. Specimen: naive CXCR3- CD8+ T cells from blood. As for subset: CD45RO-CCR7+CD27+CD95- naive CD8+ T cells lacking CXCR3 (TNR3-). All receptors come from a human donor in good health. Some clones in this sample may be carry-over from other donors' samples.

The chain has TRBV11-2 and TRBJ2-1; TCRdb proposes TRBD2, but this gene call is untestable without DNA. CDR3 length equals 14 residues. Germline CDR1 reads SGHAT; CDR2 reads FQNNGV. CDR3 sequence reads: CASSFGLAGNEQFF. Drawing the rest from reference TRBV11-2 and TRBJ2-1, the complete variable domain is EAGVAQSPRYKIIEKRQSVAFWCNPISGHATLYWYQQILGQGPKLLIQFQNNGVVDDSQLPKDRFSAERLKGVDSTLKIQPAKLEDSAVYLCASSFGLAGNEQFFGPGTRLTVL.

The chain employs TRBV28 and TRBJ1-1; TCRdb returns TRBD1, unconfirmable since there is no DNA. Germline V gene lookup returns CDR1 MDHEN and CDR2 SYDVKM. This CDR3 region has 13 residues. CDR3 amino acids: CASSQQGNTEAFF.

This chain connects TRBV2 to TRBJ2-2. Germline V gene sequence: CDR1 SNHLY, CDR2 FYNNEI. The CDR3 consists of 12 residues. The CDR3 spells CASLTGTGELFF.

The chain recombines TRBV7-9 with TRBJ2-5; TCRdb gives TRBD2 as the D gene, but with no DNA this cannot be confirmed. Per the germline V gene, CDR1 is SEHNR and CDR2 is FQNEAQ (reference sequence). The length of the CDR3 is 15 residues. The CDR3 region is CASSTQRGGGETQYF.

The rearrangement links TRBV3-1 to TRBJ2-3; TCRdb calls TRBD2, which cannot be checked without DNA. Germline lookup yields CDR1 LGHDT and CDR2 YNNKEL (reference sequence). This CDR3 comprises 17 residues. This chain's CDR3 is CASSQDLETPEADTQYF.

CDR3 region: CASSLGQNNYEQYF. The chain carries TRBV5-5 and TRBJ2-7. Germline CDR1 and CDR2: SGHKS and YYEKEE (reference sequence). CDR3 length equals 14 residues.

The chain is built from TRBV10-3 and TRBJ2-1; TCRdb's D call of TRBD1 is untestable without DNA. This CDR3 is 13 amino acids long. Germline V gives CDR1 ENHRY, CDR2 SYGVKD. This chain's CDR3 is CAVRPDSYNEQFF.

The chain combines TRBV20-1 with TRBJ2-1; TCRdb picks TRBD1, but there is no DNA to check that call. This CDR3 has 12 residues. The V gene's germline CDR1 is DFQATT and CDR2 SNEGSKA (reference sequence). CDR3 sequence: CSAPTGAYEQFF.

V usage is TRBV29-1 and J usage is TRBJ2-1; checking the TCRdb D call of TRBD2 is not possible without DNA. CDR3 length equals 14 residues. The germline CDR1 and CDR2 sequences are SQVTM and ANQGSEA. This CDR3 is CSAQGRRSRGEQFF.